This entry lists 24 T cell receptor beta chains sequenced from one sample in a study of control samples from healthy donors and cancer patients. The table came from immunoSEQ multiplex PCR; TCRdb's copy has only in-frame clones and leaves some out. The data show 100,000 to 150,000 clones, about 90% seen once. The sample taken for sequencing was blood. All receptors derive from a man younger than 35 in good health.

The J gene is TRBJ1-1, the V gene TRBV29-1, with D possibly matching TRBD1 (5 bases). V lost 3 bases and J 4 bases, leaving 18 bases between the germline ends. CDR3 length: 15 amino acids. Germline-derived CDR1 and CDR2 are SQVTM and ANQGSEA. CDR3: CSVDGGVGVRTEAFF. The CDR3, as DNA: TGCAGCGTTGATGGGGGAGTAGGGGTCCGCACTGAAGCTTTCTTT.

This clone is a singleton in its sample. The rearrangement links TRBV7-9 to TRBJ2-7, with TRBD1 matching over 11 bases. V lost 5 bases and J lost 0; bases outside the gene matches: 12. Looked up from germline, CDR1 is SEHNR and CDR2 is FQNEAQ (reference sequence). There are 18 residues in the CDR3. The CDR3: CASSAGTGGVRVSYEQYF. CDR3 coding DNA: TGTGCCAGCAGCGCCGGGACAGGGGGTGTGAGGGTCTCCTACGAGCAGTACTTC.

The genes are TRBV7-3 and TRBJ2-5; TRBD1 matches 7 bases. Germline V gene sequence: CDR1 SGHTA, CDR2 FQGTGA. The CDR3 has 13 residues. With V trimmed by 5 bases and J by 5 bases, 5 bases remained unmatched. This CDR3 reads CASSPGQRETQYF. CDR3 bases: TGTGCCAGCAGCCCGGGACAGCGGGAGACCCAGTACTTC.

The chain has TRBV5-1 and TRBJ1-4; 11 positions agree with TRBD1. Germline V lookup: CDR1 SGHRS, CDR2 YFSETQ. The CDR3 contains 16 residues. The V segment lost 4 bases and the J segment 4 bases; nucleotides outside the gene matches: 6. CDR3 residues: CASSTKGQGVNEKLFF. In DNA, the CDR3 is TGCGCCAGCAGCACGAAGGGACAGGGGGTTAATGAAAAACTGTTTTTT.

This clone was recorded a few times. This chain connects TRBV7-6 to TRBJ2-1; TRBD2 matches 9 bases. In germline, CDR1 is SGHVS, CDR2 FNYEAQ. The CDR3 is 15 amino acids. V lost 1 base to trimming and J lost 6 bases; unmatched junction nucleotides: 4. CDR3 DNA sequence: TGTGCCAGCAGCTTAGGGACTAGCGCCTTCAATGAGCAGTTCTTC. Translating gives CASSLGTSAFNEQFF. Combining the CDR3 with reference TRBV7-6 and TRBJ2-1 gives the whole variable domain GAGVSQSPRYKVTKRGQDVALRCDPISGHVSLYWYRQALGQGPEFLTYFNYEAQQDKSGLPNDRFSAERPEGSISTLTIQRTEQRDSAMYRCASSLGTSAFNEQFFGPGTRLTVL.

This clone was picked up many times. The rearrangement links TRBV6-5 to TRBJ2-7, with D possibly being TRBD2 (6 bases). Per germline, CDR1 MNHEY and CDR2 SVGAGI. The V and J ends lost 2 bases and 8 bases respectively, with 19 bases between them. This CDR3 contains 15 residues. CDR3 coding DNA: TGTGCCAGCAGTTACCAAAACCCCGGGACTTCGAAGCAGTACTTC. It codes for CASSYQNPGTSKQYF.

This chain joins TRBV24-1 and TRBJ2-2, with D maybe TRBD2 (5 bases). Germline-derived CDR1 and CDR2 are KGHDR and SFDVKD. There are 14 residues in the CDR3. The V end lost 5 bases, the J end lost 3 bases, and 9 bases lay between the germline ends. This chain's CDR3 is CATSVPDYTGELFF. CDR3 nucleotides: TGTGCCACCAGTGTTCCGGACTACACCGGGGAGCTGTTTTTT.

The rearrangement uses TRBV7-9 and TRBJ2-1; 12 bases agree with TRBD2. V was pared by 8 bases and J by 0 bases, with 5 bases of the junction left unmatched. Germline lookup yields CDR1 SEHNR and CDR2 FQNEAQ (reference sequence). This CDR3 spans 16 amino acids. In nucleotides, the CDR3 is TGTGCCAGCGGAATGACTAGCGGGAGCTCCTACAATGAGCAGTTCTTC. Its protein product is CASGMTSGSSYNEQFF.

CDR3 DNA: TGTGCCAGCAGACCCCGGGGCGTACGAGAGACCCAGTACTTC. This encodes CASRPRGVRETQYF. This sequence joins TRBV25-1 and TRBJ2-5; TRBD1 or TRBD2 may be the D gene (5 bases each). Germline CDR1 MGHDK, CDR2 SYGVNS. This CDR3 is built from 14 residues. With 6 bases removed from V and 4 bases from J, the gap between germline ends came to 15 bases.

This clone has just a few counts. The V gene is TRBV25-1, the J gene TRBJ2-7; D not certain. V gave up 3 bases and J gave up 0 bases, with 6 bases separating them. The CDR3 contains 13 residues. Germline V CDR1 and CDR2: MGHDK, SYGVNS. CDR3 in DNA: TGTGCCAGCAGTGAGTACGACTCCTACGAGCAGTACTTC. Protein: CASSEYDSYEQYF.

CDR3 sequence: CASSGTNQPQHF. CDR3 bases: TGTGCCAGCAGTGGTACTAATCAGCCCCAGCATTTT. The chain links TRBV12-3 or TRBV12-4 to TRBJ1-5; D is unclear. The V end lost 5 bases, the J end lost 4 bases, and 6 bases lay between the germline ends. The CDR3 totals 12 residues.

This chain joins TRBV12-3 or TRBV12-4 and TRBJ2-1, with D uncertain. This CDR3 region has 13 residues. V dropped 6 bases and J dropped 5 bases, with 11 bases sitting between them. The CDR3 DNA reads TGTGCCAGCAGAGACCGACTCGACAATGAGCAGTTCTTC. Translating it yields CASRDRLDNEQFF.

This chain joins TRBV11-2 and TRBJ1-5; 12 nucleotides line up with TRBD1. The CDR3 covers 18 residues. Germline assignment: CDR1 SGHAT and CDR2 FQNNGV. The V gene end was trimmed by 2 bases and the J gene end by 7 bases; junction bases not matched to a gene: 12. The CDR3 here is CASSLIYRDRGRLQPQHF. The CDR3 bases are TGTGCCAGCAGCTTAATATACCGGGACAGGGGGCGTTTGCAGCCCCAGCATTTT.

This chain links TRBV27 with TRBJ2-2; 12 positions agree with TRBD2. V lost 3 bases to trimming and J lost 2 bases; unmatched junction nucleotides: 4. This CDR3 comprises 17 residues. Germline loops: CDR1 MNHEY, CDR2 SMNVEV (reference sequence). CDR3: CASSFGTSGRNTGELFF. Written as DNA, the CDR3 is TGTGCCAGCAGTTTTGGGACTAGCGGGCGTAACACCGGGGAGCTGTTTTTT.

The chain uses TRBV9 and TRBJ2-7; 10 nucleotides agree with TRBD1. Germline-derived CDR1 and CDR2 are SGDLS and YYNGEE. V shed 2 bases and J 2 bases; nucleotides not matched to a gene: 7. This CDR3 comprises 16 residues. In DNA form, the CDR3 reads TGTGCCAGCAGCGTCGGGACAGGGGCACTAGCCTACGAGCAGTACTTC. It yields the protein CASSVGTGALAYEQYF.

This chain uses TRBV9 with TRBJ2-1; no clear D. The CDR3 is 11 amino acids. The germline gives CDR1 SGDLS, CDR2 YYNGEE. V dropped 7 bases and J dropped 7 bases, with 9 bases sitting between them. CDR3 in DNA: TGTGCCAGCGGCAGCAAGAATGAGCAGTTCTTC. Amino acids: CASGSKNEQFF.

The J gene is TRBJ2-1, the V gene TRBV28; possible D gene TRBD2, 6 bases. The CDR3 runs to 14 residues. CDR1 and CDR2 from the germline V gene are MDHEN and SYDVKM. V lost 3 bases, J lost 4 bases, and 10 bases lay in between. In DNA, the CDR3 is TGTGCCAGCAGTTTCACGGGAGTGTACAATGAGCAGTTCTTC. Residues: CASSFTGVYNEQFF.

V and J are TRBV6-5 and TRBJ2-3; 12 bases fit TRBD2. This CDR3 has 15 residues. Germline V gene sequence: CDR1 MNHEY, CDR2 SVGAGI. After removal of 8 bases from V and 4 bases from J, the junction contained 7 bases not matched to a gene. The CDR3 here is CASSRLAGAPDTQYF. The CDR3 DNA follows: TGTGCCAGCTCCAGACTAGCGGGAGCCCCAGATACGCAGTATTTT.

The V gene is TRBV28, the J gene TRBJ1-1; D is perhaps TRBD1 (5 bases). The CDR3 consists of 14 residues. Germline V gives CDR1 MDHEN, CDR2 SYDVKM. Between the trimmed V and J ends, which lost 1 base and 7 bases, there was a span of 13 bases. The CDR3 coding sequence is TGTGCCAGCAGTTTATTCCAGGGCTCCCTTGAAGCTTTCTTT. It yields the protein CASSLFQGSLEAFF. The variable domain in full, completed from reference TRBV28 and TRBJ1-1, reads DVKVTQSSRYLVKRTGEKVFLECVQDMDHENMFWYRQDPGLGLRLIYFSYDVKMKEKGDIPEGYSVSREKKERFSLILESASTNQTSMYLCASSLFQGSLEAFFGQGTRLTVV.

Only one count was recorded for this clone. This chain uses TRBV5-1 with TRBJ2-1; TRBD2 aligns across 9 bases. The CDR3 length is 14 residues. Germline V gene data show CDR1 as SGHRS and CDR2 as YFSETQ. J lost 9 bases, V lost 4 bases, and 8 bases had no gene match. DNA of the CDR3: TGCGCCAGCAGCAATAATCTAGCGGGAAGTGAGCAGTTCTTC. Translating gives CASSNNLAGSEQFF.

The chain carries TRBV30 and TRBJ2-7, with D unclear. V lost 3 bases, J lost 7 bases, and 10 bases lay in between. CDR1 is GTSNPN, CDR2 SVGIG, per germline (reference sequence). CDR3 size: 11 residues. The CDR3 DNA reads TGTGCCTGGAGCCTCCCAGGAGAGCAGTACTTC. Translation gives CAWSLPGEQYF. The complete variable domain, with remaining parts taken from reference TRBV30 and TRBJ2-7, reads SQTIHQWPATLVQPVGSPLSLECTVEGTSNPNLYWYRQAAGRGLQLLFYSVGIGQISSEVPQNLSASRPQDRQFILSSKKLLLSDSGFYLCAWSLPGEQYFGPGTRLTVT.

CDR3 DNA sequence: TGTGCCACCAGTGTCACACCAGCGGGAGGGCCGGGGAATGAGCAGTTCTTC. Amino acid sequence: CATSVTPAGGPGNEQFF. The chain has TRBV24-1 and TRBJ2-1; TRBD2 matches at 10 bases. The CDR3 covers 17 residues. Germline CDR1 KGHDR, CDR2 SFDVKD. The junction had 13 bases not matched to a gene; V was cut back by 5 bases and J by 7 bases.

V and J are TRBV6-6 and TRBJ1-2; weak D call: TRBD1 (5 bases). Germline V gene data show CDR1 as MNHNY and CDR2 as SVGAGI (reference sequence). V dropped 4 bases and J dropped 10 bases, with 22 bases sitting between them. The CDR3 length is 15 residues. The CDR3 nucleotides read TGTGCCAGCAGTTCCCTTGGGGGTGTTTCTATCAACTACACCTTC. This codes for CASSSLGGVSINYTF.

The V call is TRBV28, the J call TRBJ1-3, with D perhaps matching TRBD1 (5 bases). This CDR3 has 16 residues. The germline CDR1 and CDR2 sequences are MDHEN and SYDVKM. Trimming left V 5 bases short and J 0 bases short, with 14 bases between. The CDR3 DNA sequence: TGTGCCAGCAGTCCGCCGGGACCGGTCTCTGGAAACACCATATATTTT. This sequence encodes CASSPPGPVSGNTIYF.